Sequencing of this T cell receptor (beta chain) was carried out in a study of blood T cell repertoires in COVID-19. Study at large: There were acute and convalescent COVID-19 samples, and they came from the United States, Italy and Spain. PBMCs, B-cell-depleted T cells, or T cells provided the cDNA or gDNA that made up the material.

In the authors' methods: Researchers report that nucleated cell counts were estimated from reference gene primer amplification. Some clones are missing from TCRdb's copy, which holds only in-frame ones; the method was immunoSEQ multiplex PCR. V, J and clone size were drawn from that table, and D and trimming were deduced from the DNA. The table records tens of thousands of clones, approximately 81% of them present only once. V was clipped by 3 bases and J by 1 base, with 12 bases between them. The germline CDR1 and CDR2 sequences are KGHSH and LQKENI. The CDR3 runs 15 residues. V and J are TRBV18 and TRBJ1-1; D may be TRBD1 (5 bases). The sequenced sample was peripheral blood. This sequence was found in a human donor in a cohort sampled during active COVID-19. CDR3 nucleotide sequence: TGTGCCAGCTCACCTGGCGGGACGGCGAACACTGAAGCTTTCTTT. Protein product: CASSPGGTANTEAFF.